This paragraph covers one T cell receptor (beta chain) sequence. Per the study methods: Estimation of nucleated cell counts was performed using reference gene primer amplification. Generated by immunoSEQ multiplex PCR, the TCRdb table keeps only in-frame clones and is missing some. V and J calls plus clone size are reproduced from that table; the DNA served to infer D and trimming. The sample has around 53,000 clones, about three quarters seen once. From germline, CDR1 is SGHAT and CDR2 FQNNGV. Deletions cut 0 bases from V and 6 bases from J, with 17 bases between. The CDR3 is 16 amino acids. This specimen belongs to a study of blood T cell repertoires in COVID-19. About the study: COVID-19 samples collected from the United States, Italy and Spain covered acute and convalescent phases. The cDNA or gDNA used as material had been derived from T cells, B-cell-depleted T cells, or PBMCs.

V is TRBV11-2 and J is TRBJ2-5, with D perhaps matching TRBD2 (5 bases). The sequenced material came from peripheral blood. The receptor was derived from a man between 70 and 80 years old with active or convalescent COVID-19. Here the CDR3 reads CASSLDRKSSGKTQYF. Here the CDR3 DNA reads TGTGCCAGCAGCTTAGATCGAAAATCTTCGGGAAAGACCCAGTACTTC.